The sequence of this T cell receptor (beta chain) was determined in a study of early T cells in non-severe SARS-CoV-2 infection. MiXCR, run by TCRdb on the 5' RACE reads, gives a single entry per CDR3 protein. The table includes around 83,000 distinct CDR3 sequences, under 11% detected once. V dropped 4 bases and J dropped 8 bases, with 20 bases sitting between them. Germline CDR1 and CDR2: SGHAT and FQNNGV. The CDR3 has 16 residues. This clonotype was picked up many times. This TCR derives from an adult who was a healthcare worker with PCR-confirmed SARS-CoV-2 infection or an uninfected control (not recorded which). V is TRBV11-2 and J is TRBJ1-4; TRBD1 is a possible D gene (6 bases). The sample was whole blood, taken at baseline. CDR3 DNA sequence: TGTGCCAGCAGCTCACACCTACAGGGATCGGGGGAAAAACTGTTTTTT. Translated, it gives CASSSHLQGSGEKLFF.